The rows below give T cell receptor beta chains drawn from one sample of a study of blood T cell repertoires in COVID-19. Clones were sequenced by immunoSEQ multiplex PCR, and TCRdb holds only the in-frame ones, with some missing. The table shows hundreds of thousands of clones, with less than 90% occurring only once. The sample taken for sequencing was PBMCs or T cells enriched from blood (not recorded which). These receptors were collected from a woman in her 40s who had recovered from COVID-19. Each CDR3 is given with its conserved first and last residue. D genes are given only for firm matches. Rows may omit the clone size; those that give it use once, few, many or a size class.

clone size,D gene,J gene,V gene,CDR3 protein,CDR3 DNA
-,-,TRBJ2-1,TRBV3-1/TRBV3-2,CASSQAGDNEQFF,TGTGCCAGCAGCCAAGCCGGGGACAATGAGCAGTTCTTC
few,TRBD2,TRBJ2-3,TRBV19,CASSPWGGRTQYF,TGTGCCAGTAGTCCCTGGGGCGGGAGAACGCAGTATTTT
-,TRBD1,TRBJ1-6,TRBV7-9,CASSLASTGRSPLHF,TGTGCCAGCAGCTTAGCATCGACAGGGAGATCACCCCTCCACTTT
-,TRBD2,TRBJ2-1,TRBV4-1,CASSQEWLRSGGAWGNEQFF,TGCGCCAGCAGCCAAGAATGGTTGCGTAGCGGGGGTGCGTGGGGCAATGAGCAGTTCTTC
-,TRBD2,TRBJ2-4,TRBV27,CASSSAGGQGIQYF,TGTGCCAGCAGTTCAGCGGGAGGCCAGGGCATTCAGTACTTC
once,-,TRBJ1-1,TRBV30,CAWRPKWANTEAFF,TGTGCCTGGAGGCCCAAATGGGCTAACACTGAAGCTTTCTTT
once,TRBD1,TRBJ2-7,TRBV19,CASGTGKSYEQYF,TGTGCCAGCGGGACAGGGAAATCCTACGAGCAGTACTTC
-,-,TRBJ1-5,TRBV27,CASSLVGTLPREPQHF,TGTGCCAGCAGTTTAGTAGGGACTTTACCGCGGGAGCCCCAGCATTTT
-,TRBD2,TRBJ2-1,TRBV24-1,CATGTSGIYNEQFF,TGTGCCACAGGGACTAGCGGGATATACAATGAGCAGTTCTTC
-,TRBD1,TRBJ1-2,TRBV5-1,CASSPTGKEGYTF,TGCGCCAGCAGCCCGACAGGGAAGGAAGGCTACACCTTC
-,-,TRBJ1-6,TRBV5-1,CASSLATGIGNSPLHF,TGCGCCAGCAGCTTGGCCACGGGAATTGGAAATTCACCCCTCCACTTT
-,TRBD1,TRBJ1-3,TRBV7-2,CASSYLDRGGNTIYF,TGTGCCAGCAGCTACCTGGACAGGGGTGGAAACACCATATATTTT
few,TRBD1,TRBJ1-2,TRBV28,CASSPARGSGYTF,TGTGCCAGCAGTCCCGCCAGGGGGAGTGGCTACACCTTC
-,TRBD1,TRBJ1-2,TRBV3-1/TRBV3-2,CASSHFDRGYGYTF,TGTGCCAGCAGCCACTTCGACAGGGGCTATGGCTACACCTTC
-,-,TRBJ1-1,TRBV5-1,CASSLATLNTEAFF,TGCGCCAGCAGCTTGGCCACTCTGAACACTGAAGCTTTCTTT
-,TRBD2,TRBJ2-1,TRBV7-9,CASETSGSNEQFF,TGTGCCAGCGAGACTAGCGGGAGCAATGAGCAGTTCTTC
-,-,TRBJ1-5,TRBV9,CASSVGGPNQPQHF,TGTGCCAGCAGCGTAGGGGGCCCAAATCAGCCCCAGCATTTT
-,TRBD2,TRBJ2-3,TRBV5-1,CASNRGVLADITDTQYF,TGCGCCAGTAATCGGGGGGTTCTAGCGGACATAACAGATACGCAGTATTTT
-,TRBD1,TRBJ2-4,TRBV7-9,CASSPRLQGSLLNIQYF,TGTGCCAGCAGCCCCAGGCTACAGGGGAGCCTACTAAACATTCAGTACTTC
-,TRBD1,TRBJ2-7,TRBV28,CASRTGGTYEQYF,TGTGCCAGCCGAACAGGGGGTACCTACGAGCAGTACTTC
-,-,TRBJ2-3,TRBV7-8,CASSFPSADTQYF,TGTGCCAGCAGCTTCCCTAGCGCAGATACGCAGTATTTT
few,-,TRBJ1-5,TRBV19,CASSGGSDSSQPQHF,TGTGCCAGTAGTGGGGGGTCGGATTCGAGTCAGCCCCAGCATTTT
-,TRBD1,TRBJ1-6,TRBV3-1/TRBV3-2,CASSLRDSNSPLHF,TGTGCCAGCAGCCTCCGGGACAGCAATTCACCCCTCCACTTT
-,-,TRBJ1-2,TRBV5-1,CASSLADYGYTF,TGCGCCAGCAGCTTGGCAGACTATGGCTACACCTTC
-,TRBD1,TRBJ1-5,TRBV2,CASSQTGTGEAQPQHF,TGTGCCAGCAGTCAAACCGGGACAGGGGAGGCTCAGCCCCAGCATTTT
-,-,TRBJ2-1,TRBV5-1,CASSLLVVGDEQFF,TGCGCCAGCAGCTTACTAGTTGTCGGAGATGAGCAGTTCTTC
few,-,TRBJ2-2,TRBV19,CASSISSANTGELFF,TGTGCCAGTAGTATCTCCAGCGCGAACACCGGGGAGCTGTTTTTT
-,TRBD2,TRBJ2-3,TRBV6-4,CASSDRGTSGSTDTQYF,TGTGCCAGCAGTGACCGCGGGACTAGCGGGAGCACAGATACGCAGTATTTT
-,-,TRBJ2-3,TRBV5-1,CASSPGVGGTDTQYF,TGCGCCAGCAGCCCTGGGGTCGGGGGCACAGATACGCAGTATTTT
-,TRBD1,TRBJ2-2,TRBV30,CAWSVDRAIRTGELFF,TGTGCCTGGAGTGTTGACAGGGCAATAAGGACCGGGGAGCTGTTTTTT
-,-,TRBJ2-2,TRBV7-2,CASSAGLNTGELFF,TGTGCCAGCAGCGCGGGACTTAACACCGGGGAGCTGTTTTTT
-,-,TRBJ2-1,TRBV5-1,CASSLAVFSYNEQFF,TGCGCCAGCAGCTTGGCCGTTTTCTCCTACAATGAGCAGTTCTTC
-,-,TRBJ1-6,TRBV18,CASSPPSRGVDSPLHF,TGTGCCAGCTCACCACCGAGCAGGGGCGTCGATTCACCCCTCCACTTT
-,TRBD1,TRBJ1-2,TRBV28,CASTPTGGPYGYTF,TGTGCCAGTACTCCCACAGGGGGACCCTATGGCTACACCTTC
-,-,TRBJ2-1,TRBV5-4,CASHAASNNEQFF,TGTGCCAGCCACGCGGCTAGTAACAATGAGCAGTTCTTC
-,TRBD1,TRBJ2-5,TRBV6-5,CASSYSGTGFQETQYF,TGTGCCAGCAGTTACTCGGGGACAGGGTTCCAAGAGACCCAGTACTTC
-,-,TRBJ1-1,TRBV6-5,CASSYSRGAGTEAFF,TGTGCCAGCAGTTACTCACGGGGGGCCGGCACTGAAGCTTTCTTT
-,TRBD2,TRBJ2-3,TRBV24-1,CATSGLAGLNTDTQYF,TGTGCCACCAGTGGCCTAGCGGGGCTTAACACAGATACGCAGTATTTT
-,-,TRBJ2-3,TRBV5-1,CASSFNTDTQYF,TGCGCCAGCAGCTTTAACACAGATACGCAGTATTTT
-,-,TRBJ2-3,TRBV11-2,CASSSSTDTQYF,TGTGCCAGCAGCTCTAGCACAGATACGCAGTATTTT
-,TRBD2,TRBJ2-2,TRBV7-2,CASSLTSGTGELFF,TGTGCCAGCAGCTTGACTAGCGGCACCGGGGAGCTGTTTTTT
-,TRBD1,TRBJ2-1,TRBV7-2,CASSPQPGQGFYEQFF,TGTGCCAGCAGCCCCCAACCGGGACAGGGTTTCTATGAGCAGTTCTTC
-,-,TRBJ1-3,TRBV9,CASSVQGLGNTIYF,TGTGCCAGCAGCGTACAGGGTCTTGGAAACACCATATATTTT
-,TRBD1,TRBJ2-1,TRBV5-1,CASSLDRGNVFNEQFF,TGCGCCAGCAGCTTGGACAGGGGGAATGTTTTTAATGAGCAGTTCTTC
-,TRBD1,TRBJ1-6,TRBV11-3,CASSLGTGNSPLHF,TGTGCCAGCAGCTTAGGGACAGGGAATTCACCCCTCCACTTT
-,-,TRBJ2-7,TRBV7-2,CASSLGRELYEQYF,TGTGCCAGCAGCTTAGGCCGGGAACTCTACGAGCAGTACTTC
-,-,TRBJ1-5,TRBV5-1,CASSLGDIHQPQHF,TGCGCCAGCAGCTTGGGGGACATTCATCAGCCCCAGCATTTT
-,TRBD2,TRBJ2-3,TRBV3-1/TRBV3-2,CASSQGVAGADTQYF,TGTGCCAGCAGCCAAGGGGTAGCGGGAGCAGATACGCAGTATTTT
-,-,TRBJ1-2,TRBV3-1/TRBV3-2,CASSLRGGYTF,TGTGCCAGCAGCCTCAGAGGTGGCTACACCTTC
-,TRBD1,TRBJ2-3,TRBV7-7,CASSPRDRADTQYF,TGTGCCAGCAGCCCCCGCGACAGGGCAGATACGCAGTATTTT
-,-,TRBJ2-3,TRBV7-2,CASSLVGSLPDTQYF,TGTGCCAGCAGCTTAGTTGGGAGTTTGCCAGATACGCAGTATTTT
-,-,TRBJ2-7,TRBV28,CASSLRAEQYF,TGTGCCAGCAGTTTGCGCGCTGAGCAGTACTTC
-,-,TRBJ2-1,TRBV2,CASVRLETNAKQFF,TGTGCCAGCGTGCGTCTGGAGACTAACGCTAAGCAGTTCTTC
-,-,TRBJ1-2,TRBV6-6,CASSPSQGGYTF,TGTGCCAGCAGCCCTTCCCAGGGGGGCTACACCTTC
-,-,TRBJ2-7,TRBV6-6,CASSTNRAYEQYF,TGTGCCAGCAGTACGAACAGGGCTTACGAGCAGTACTTC
-,TRBD1,TRBJ2-3,TRBV5-1,CASSDDRGASTDTQYF,TGCGCCAGCAGCGACGACAGGGGTGCTAGCACAGATACGCAGTATTTT
once,TRBD2,TRBJ2-7,TRBV27,CASSLSPSGYEQYF,TGTGCCAGCAGTTTATCGCCTAGCGGGTACGAGCAGTACTTC
once,TRBD1,TRBJ1-1,TRBV19,CASSARTGAFF,TGTGCCAGTAGTGCCAGGACAGGGGCTTTCTTT
-,TRBD2,TRBJ2-5,TRBV7-9,CASSLDTAGGRETQYF,TGTGCCAGCAGCTTAGATACAGCGGGAGGACGAGAGACCCAGTACTTC
-,TRBD1,TRBJ2-4,TRBV4-3,CASSQWDRDDLAKNIQYF,TGCGCCAGCAGCCAGTGGGACAGGGATGATTTAGCCAAAAACATTCAGTACTTC